Presented here are 22 T cell receptor beta chains from one specimen sequenced in a study of Ad26.COV2.S vaccination and SARS-CoV-2 variants. Treatment given: about 20 received Ad26.COV2.S at low or high dose, single or two shots; 5 received placebo; per-sample allocation not given. The investigators took samples on day 63 after the first vaccine or placebo injection. Assay: immunoSEQ multiplex PCR; the TCRdb copy retains only in-frame clones and omits some. This sample has hundreds of thousands of clones; about 85% occur once, and the top ten carry approximately 5.9%. The sequencing used peripheral blood, collected in a trial of Ad26.COV2.S vaccine versus placebo. These receptors were collected from a person aged 18-60 years who received the Ad26.COV2.S COVID-19 vaccine or a placebo.

CDR3 residues: CASSDRWAYEQYF. CDR3 DNA sequence: TGTGCCAGCAGTGACAGGTGGGCCTACGAGCAGTACTTC. J is TRBJ2-7 and V is TRBV25-1; the D is unclear. Per germline, CDR1 MGHDK and CDR2 SYGVNS. The CDR3 runs 13 residues. Trimming removed 3 bases at V and 2 bases at J, with 8 bases between.

CDR3 nucleotide sequence: TGTGCCAGCAGCTTTCAACAGGGGGCGCGGCAGCCCCAGCATTTT. Amino acids: CASSFQQGARQPQHF. V and J are TRBV7-2 and TRBJ1-5, with TRBD1 matching over 9 bases. J lost 7 bases, V lost 3 bases, and 7 bases had no gene match. The CDR3 has 15 residues. The germline CDR1 and CDR2 sequences are SGHTA and FQGNSA.

The gene calls are TRBV15 and TRBJ1-2; D ambiguous. V gave up 3 bases and J gave up 7 bases, with 24 bases separating them. CDR3 length: 17 amino acids. The germline gives CDR1 LNHNV, CDR2 YYDKDF (reference sequence). CDR3 protein: CATSRDSLPQIARGYTF. For the CDR3, the DNA is TGTGCCACCAGCAGGGATTCCTTGCCGCAGATCGCTCGTGGCTACACCTTC.

The chain joins TRBV7-8 to TRBJ2-5; 8 bases are shared with TRBD2. Germline CDR1 is SGHVS and CDR2 is FQNEAQ. The CDR3 totals 16 residues. The J segment lost 4 bases and the V segment lost 0 bases, leaving 7 bases of the junction unmatched. CDR3 sequence: CASSLASWTSSETQYF. DNA of the CDR3: TGTGCCAGCAGCTTAGCCAGTTGGACTAGCTCAGAGACCCAGTACTTC.

The chain is built from TRBV5-8 and TRBJ1-1; tentatively, D is TRBD1 (6 bases). CDR1 and CDR2 (germline): SGHTS, YDEGEE. Deletions cut 4 bases from V and 4 bases from J, with 14 bases between. The CDR3 runs to 14 residues. As DNA, the CDR3 is TGTGCCAGCAGCAAACAGGGTTGGTTCACTGAAGCTTTCTTT. Its translation: CASSKQGWFTEAFF.

V is TRBV7-3 and J is TRBJ2-7; the D call may be TRBD1 or TRBD2 (5 bases each). V was trimmed by 1 base and J by 4 bases, leaving 8 bases between them. CDR3 length: 13 residues. Germline values: CDR1 SGHTA, CDR2 FQGTGA. CDR3 sequence: CASSLNWGYEQYF. The CDR3, as DNA: TGTGCCAGCAGCTTAAATTGGGGGTACGAGCAGTACTTC.

V usage is TRBV6-5 and J usage is TRBJ1-2; 9 positions agree with TRBD1. This CDR3 comprises 14 residues. Germline V gene lookup returns CDR1 MNHEY and CDR2 SVGAGI. V trimming: 6 bases; J trimming: 4 bases; junction bases outside the gene matches: 6. In DNA, the CDR3 is TGTGCCAGCAGGCTAACAGGGGGCACCTATGGCTACACCTTC. This gives the protein CASRLTGGTYGYTF.

A note on this clone: This same CDR3 is encoded by further DNA sequences in the sample. J is TRBJ1-4 and V is TRBV18; the D is unclear. The germline V and J ends were trimmed by 2 bases and 1 base, with 5 bases remaining between them. Germline V lookup: CDR1 KGHSH, CDR2 LQKENI. This CDR3 has 14 amino acids. For the CDR3, the DNA is TGTGCCAGCTCACCATCGGGAACTAATGAAAAACTGTTTTTT. It translates to CASSPSGTNEKLFF.

The rearrangement links TRBV5-4 to TRBJ1-6; 9 bases match TRBD1. Germline loops: CDR1 SGHNT, CDR2 YYREEE (reference sequence). The CDR3 contains 16 residues. V dropped 0 bases and J dropped 4; count of bases not matched to a gene: 2. The CDR3 DNA follows: TGTGCCAGCAGCTTGGGACAGGGGGGATATAATTCACCCCTCCACTTT. Its translation: CASSLGQGGYNSPLHF.

The chain carries TRBV27 and TRBJ2-7, with 7 bases fitting TRBD2. The junction had 9 bases not matched to a gene; V was cut back by 5 bases and J by 2 bases. This CDR3 is 15 amino acids long. The germline V gene has CDR1 MNHEY and CDR2 SMNVEV (reference sequence). The CDR3 is CASSAWLAETYEQYF. The CDR3 bases are TGTGCCAGCAGTGCTTGGCTAGCGGAGACCTACGAGCAGTACTTC.

The chain employs TRBV11-3 and TRBJ2-1; D might be TRBD1 or TRBD2, each matching 7 bases. Germline CDR1 SGHNT, CDR2 YENEEA. V dropped 4 bases and J dropped 12 bases, with 25 bases sitting between them. The CDR3 extends over 16 amino acids. The CDR3 sequence is CASSSGGSGGRLGQFF. The DNA for the CDR3 is TGTGCCAGCAGCTCAGGGGGATCGGGAGGACGCCTAGGGCAGTTCTTC.

This clone was observed a single time. The rearrangement links TRBV30 to TRBJ1-4; no definite D call. Per the germline V gene, CDR1 is GTSNPN and CDR2 is SVGIG (reference sequence). CDR3 size: 13 residues. V dropped 2 bases and J dropped 5 bases, with 9 bases sitting between them. Written as DNA, the CDR3 is TGTGCCTGGAGTTCTTCACGAAATGAAAAACTGTTTTTT. Its translation: CAWSSSRNEKLFF.

This clone was observed once. CDR3 DNA sequence: TGTGCCAGCAGAGCCGGGACAGCTAATCAGCCCCAGCATTTT. Its protein product is CASRAGTANQPQHF. The chain couples TRBV2 to TRBJ1-5; 7 positions agree with TRBD1. The CDR3 runs to 14 residues. CDR1 and CDR2 from the germline V gene are SNHLY and FYNNEI. Germline trimming cut 6 bases from V and 4 bases from J; bases unmatched to any gene: 6.

This clone has only one observation. The chain has TRBV6-2 or TRBV6-3 and TRBJ2-1; 9 nucleotides align to TRBD2. The CDR3 sequence is 14 residues long. The germline gives CDR1 MNHEY, CDR2 SVGEGT. After removal of 6 bases from V and 6 bases from J, the junction contained 6 bases not matched to a gene. CDR3 sequence: CASSPTTSGNEQFF. In DNA form, the CDR3 reads TGTGCCAGCAGCCCGACGACTAGCGGCAATGAGCAGTTCTTC.

V gene TRBV27 combines with J gene TRBJ2-7, with 14 bases lining up with TRBD2. The CDR3 has 15 amino acids. Germline CDR1 and CDR2: MNHEY and SMNVEV (reference sequence). V lost 7 bases and J lost 7; bases outside the gene matches: 9. In nucleotides, the CDR3 is TGTGCCAGCACCCAGAGACTAGCGGGGGGGTGGGAGCAGTACTTC. This gives the protein CASTQRLAGGWEQYF.

V usage is TRBV7-3 and J usage is TRBJ1-2, with 9 positions matching TRBD1. The CDR3 is made up of 15 amino acids. Germline V lookup: CDR1 SGHTA, CDR2 FQGTGA. The junction had 8 bases not matched to a gene; V was cut back by 5 bases and J by 4 bases. The CDR3 nucleotides read TGTGCCAGCAGCCCGCAGGGACAGGGTGGCTATGGCTACACCTTC. This codes for CASSPQGQGGYGYTF.

V usage is TRBV19 and J usage is TRBJ2-3; D uncertain. CDR3 length: 11 amino acids. CDR1 is LNHDA, CDR2 SQIVND, per germline (reference sequence). V shed 4 bases and J shed 2 bases, with 1 base lying between them. The CDR3 coding sequence is TGTGCCAGTAGTACCACAGATACGCAGTATTTT. It is translated as CASSTTDTQYF.

The V and J genes are TRBV15 and TRBJ2-3; D is possibly TRBD1 (6 bases). The ends were cut back, 2 bases at V and 0 bases at J, with 12 bases in the middle. Germline CDR1 LNHNV, CDR2 YYDKDF (reference sequence). The CDR3 runs to 16 residues. CDR3: CATSRRRTVSTDTQYF. The DNA for the CDR3 is TGTGCCACCAGCAGACGAAGGACAGTAAGCACAGATACGCAGTATTTT. The full variable domain, in which reference TRBV15 and TRBJ2-3 provide the parts outside the CDR3, is DAMVIQNPRYQVTQFGKPVTLSCSQTLNHNVMYWYQQKSSQAPKLLFHYYDKDFNNEADTPDNFQSRRPNTSFCFLDIRSPGLGDTAMYLCATSRRRTVSTDTQYFGPGTRLTVL.

The chain carries TRBV4-1 and TRBJ1-2; 7 bases line up with TRBD1. The CDR3 is 15 residues long. The trim removed 0 bases at V and 5 bases at J, leaving 6 bases unmatched. CDR1 is MGHRA and CDR2 is YSYEKL in the germline V gene. CDR3: CASSQDRDSAYGYTF. CDR3 nucleotide sequence: TGCGCCAGCAGCCAAGACCGGGACAGCGCTTATGGCTACACCTTC.

V usage is TRBV6-5 and J usage is TRBJ2-1; TRBD2 agrees at 7 bases. The CDR3 has 15 residues. CDR1 MNHEY and CDR2 SVGAGI come from the germline V gene. The trim removed 0 bases at V and 2 bases at J, leaving 1 base unmatched. The CDR3 nucleotides are TGTGCCAGCAGTTACTCCGGGACTACCTACAATGAGCAGTTCTTC. Its translation is CASSYSGTTYNEQFF.

This clone appeared a few times. The chain carries TRBV5-3 and TRBJ2-2, with 11 bases identical to TRBD1. TRBV5-3 is given ORF status, its function remaining uncertain. V shed 4 bases, J shed 3 bases, and the junction held 5 bases outside the gene matches. The CDR3 runs to 16 residues. CDR3 bases: TGTGCCAGAAGCCCCCGGACAGGGGGCGACACCGGGGAGCTGTTTTTT. Residues: CARSPRTGGDTGELFF.

This rearrangement joins TRBV5-1 to TRBJ2-3; weak D call: TRBD1 (5 bases). The germline gives CDR1 SGHRS, CDR2 YFSETQ. V lost 0 bases, J lost 0 bases, and 8 bases lay in between. The CDR3 is 15 amino acids. In DNA, the CDR3 is TGCGCCAGCAGCTTGGAGGGGAAGAGCACAGATACGCAGTATTTT. Protein sequence: CASSLEGKSTDTQYF. Full variable domain (missing parts from reference TRBV5-1 and TRBJ2-3): KAGVTQTPRYLIKTRGQQVTLSCSPISGHRSVSWYQQTPGQGLQFLFEYFSETQRNKGNFPGRFSGRQFSNSRSEMNVSTLELGDSALYLCASSLEGKSTDTQYFGPGTRLTVL.